This passage covers 12 T cell receptor beta chains from one sample sequenced in a study of blood T cell repertoires in COVID-19. TCRdb's table, derived via immunoSEQ multiplex PCR, lists solely in-frame clones and lacks some. Of approximately 240,000 clones listed, approximately 90% are singletons. Input material: peripheral blood. The receptors originated from a woman aged 40 to 50 who had recovered from COVID-19.

The CDR3 region is CASSSRTDNTGELFF. The CDR3, as DNA: TGTGCCAGCAGCTCGAGGACAGATAACACCGGGGAGCTGTTTTTT. The J gene is TRBJ2-2, the V gene TRBV5-4, with D possibly TRBD1 on 6 matching bases. The CDR3 contains 15 residues. Per the germline V gene, CDR1 is SGHNT and CDR2 is YYREEE (reference sequence). Trimming removed 3 bases from V and 2 bases from J, with 11 bases in between.

The chain is built from TRBV6-5 and TRBJ2-7; D might be TRBD1 (5 bases). The V gene's germline CDR1 is MNHEY and CDR2 SVGAGI. V gave up 7 bases and J gave up 2 bases, with 12 bases separating them. The CDR3 is 13 residues long. As DNA, the CDR3 is TGTGCCAGCATCAGGCAGGGCGCCTACGAGCAGTACTTC. Translating it yields CASIRQGAYEQYF.

The rearrangement links TRBV4-3 to TRBJ1-2, with a possible D match to TRBD1 (5 bases). This CDR3 region has 14 residues. V was shortened by 0 bases and J by 7 bases, with 12 bases between the two germline ends. Germline V gene lookup returns CDR1 LGHNA and CDR2 YSLEER. CDR3 protein: CASSQDAGLGGYTF. The DNA for the CDR3 is TGCGCCAGCAGCCAAGATGCAGGGTTGGGTGGCTACACCTTC.

V gene TRBV4-1 combines with J gene TRBJ2-3, with no clear D. There are 13 residues in the CDR3. Trimming cost V 2 bases and J 5 bases, with 8 bases left between them. Germline CDR1 and CDR2: MGHRA and YSYEKL. The chain's CDR3 is CASSQMGRDTQYF. DNA for the CDR3: TGCGCCAGCAGCCAAATGGGCCGAGATACGCAGTATTTT.

J is TRBJ1-3 and V is TRBV30, with a weak D call TRBD1 (6 bases). The germline CDR1 and CDR2 sequences are GTSNPN and SVGIG (reference sequence). V dropped 6 bases and J dropped 2 bases, with 17 bases sitting between them. This CDR3 is 15 amino acids long. CDR3 residues: CACQSTTGTGNTIYF. The DNA of the CDR3 is TGTGCCTGCCAAAGTACCACAGGGACTGGAAACACCATATATTTT.

This clone was seen a single time. The V and J genes are TRBV19 and TRBJ1-1; 9 bases are a match to TRBD1. V was pared by 9 bases and J by 5 bases, with 10 bases of the junction left unmatched. The CDR3 covers 14 residues. Germline V gene data show CDR1 as LNHDA and CDR2 as SQIVND (reference sequence). In DNA form, the CDR3 reads TGTGCCAGCGCAACCTACAGGGGGCATACTGAAGCTTTCTTT. As protein: CASATYRGHTEAFF. Supplemented by reference TRBV19 and TRBJ1-1, the full variable domain reads DGGITQSPKYLFRKEGQNVTLSCEQNLNHDAMYWYRQDPGQGLRLIYYSQIVNDFQKGDIAEGYSVSREKKESFPLTVTSAQKNPTAFYLCASATYRGHTEAFFGQGTRLTVV.

This chain uses TRBV4-1 with TRBJ2-7, with 7 bases fitting TRBD1. V was clipped by 4 bases and J by 6 bases; unmatched bases: 18. Germline V lookup: CDR1 MGHRA, CDR2 YSYEKL. The CDR3 covers 17 residues. This chain's CDR3 is CASSPTGHMTGSGEQYF. In DNA, the CDR3 is TGCGCCAGCAGCCCGACCGGACATATGACAGGGTCTGGCGAGCAGTACTTC.

The V and J genes are TRBV23-1 and TRBJ2-7; 10 bases are shared with TRBD1. TRBV23-1 is an ORF for which the function is uncertain. This CDR3 contains 16 residues. V shed 1 base and J 3 bases; nucleotides not matched to a gene: 6. The CDR3 is CASSQWGQGRGYEQYF. The DNA for the CDR3 is TGCGCCAGCAGTCAATGGGGACAGGGGAGAGGCTACGAGCAGTACTTC.

This CDR3 reads CASTLASGANVLTF. Here the CDR3 DNA reads TGTGCCAGCACGTTGGCCTCTGGGGCCAACGTCCTGACTTTC. This sequence joins TRBV6-5 and TRBJ2-6, with D unclear. Trimming removed 7 bases at V and 0 bases at J, with 7 bases between. Germline CDR1 and CDR2: MNHEY and SVGAGI. This CDR3 is 14 amino acids long.

This rearrangement joins TRBV7-2 to TRBJ2-7; D might be TRBD2 (6 bases). This CDR3 is built from 14 residues. CDR1 SGHTA and CDR2 FQGNSA come from the germline V gene. Deletions cut 5 bases from V and 1 base from J, with 12 bases between. The CDR3 reads CASSPAGPSYEQYF. The CDR3 bases are TGTGCCAGCAGCCCGGCGGGGCCATCCTACGAGCAGTACTTC.

The chain recombines TRBV6-4 with TRBJ2-1; 10 bases line up with TRBD2. CDR3 length equals 15 residues. Trimming at V came to 6 bases and at J to 5 bases, leaving 7 bases not matched to a gene. In germline, CDR1 is MRHNA, CDR2 SNTAGT. The DNA for the CDR3 is TGTGCCAGCAGGCTACTAGCGGGGCAGAACAATGAGCAGTTCTTC. Its translation is CASRLLAGQNNEQFF.

The rearrangement uses TRBV6-4 and TRBJ2-7; 8 nucleotides match TRBD2. Germline trimming cut 2 bases from V and 5 bases from J; bases unmatched to any gene: 20. This CDR3 contains 19 residues. In germline, CDR1 is MRHNA, CDR2 SNTAGT. CDR3 DNA: TGTGCCAGCAGTGACGTGAGGTATCGTACTAGCGGTACCCACGACGAGCAGTACTTC. Protein: CASSDVRYRTSGTHDEQYF.